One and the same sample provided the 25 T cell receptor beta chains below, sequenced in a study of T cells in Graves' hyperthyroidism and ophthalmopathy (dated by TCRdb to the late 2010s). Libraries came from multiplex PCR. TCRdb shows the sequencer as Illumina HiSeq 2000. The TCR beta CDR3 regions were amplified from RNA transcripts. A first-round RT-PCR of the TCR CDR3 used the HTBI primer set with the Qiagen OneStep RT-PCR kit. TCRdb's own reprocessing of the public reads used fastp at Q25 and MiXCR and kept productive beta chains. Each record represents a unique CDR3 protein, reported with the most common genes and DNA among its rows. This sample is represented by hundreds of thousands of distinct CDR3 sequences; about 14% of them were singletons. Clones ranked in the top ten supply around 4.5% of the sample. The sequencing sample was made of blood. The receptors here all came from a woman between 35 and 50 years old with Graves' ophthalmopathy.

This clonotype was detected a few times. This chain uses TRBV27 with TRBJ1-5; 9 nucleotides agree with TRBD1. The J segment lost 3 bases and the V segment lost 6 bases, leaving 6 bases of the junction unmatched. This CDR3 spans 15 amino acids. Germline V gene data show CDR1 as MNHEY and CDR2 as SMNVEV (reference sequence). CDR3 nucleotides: TGTGCCAGCAGGACAGGGGGGACCCCCAATCAGCCCCAGCATTTT. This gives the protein CASRTGGTPNQPQHF.

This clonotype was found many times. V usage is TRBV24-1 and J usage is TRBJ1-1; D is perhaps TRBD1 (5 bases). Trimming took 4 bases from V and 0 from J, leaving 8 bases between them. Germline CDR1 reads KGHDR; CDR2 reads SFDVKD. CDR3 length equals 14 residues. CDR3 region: CATSDAGLNTEAFF. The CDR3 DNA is TGTGCCACCAGTGACGCGGGACTGAACACTGAAGCTTTCTTT.

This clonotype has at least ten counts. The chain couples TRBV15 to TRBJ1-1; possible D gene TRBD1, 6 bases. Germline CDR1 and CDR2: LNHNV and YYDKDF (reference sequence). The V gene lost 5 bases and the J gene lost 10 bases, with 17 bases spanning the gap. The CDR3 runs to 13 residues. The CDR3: CATSVPQGKGAFF. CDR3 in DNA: TGTGCCACCAGCGTCCCGCAGGGGAAGGGAGCTTTCTTT.

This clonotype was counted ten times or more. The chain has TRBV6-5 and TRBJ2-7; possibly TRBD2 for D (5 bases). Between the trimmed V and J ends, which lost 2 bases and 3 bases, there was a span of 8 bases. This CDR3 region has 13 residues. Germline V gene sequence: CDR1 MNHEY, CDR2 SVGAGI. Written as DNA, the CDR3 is TGTGCCAGCAGTTACCGGAGGAACTACGAGCAGTACTTC. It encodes CASSYRRNYEQYF.

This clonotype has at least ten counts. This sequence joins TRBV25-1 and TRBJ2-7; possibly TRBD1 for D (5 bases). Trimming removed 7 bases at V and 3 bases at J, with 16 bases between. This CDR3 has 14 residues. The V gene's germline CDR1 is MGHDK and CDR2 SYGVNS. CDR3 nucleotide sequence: TGTGCCAGCAATAGGACATCCAACTTCTACGAGCAGTACTTC. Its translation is CASNRTSNFYEQYF.

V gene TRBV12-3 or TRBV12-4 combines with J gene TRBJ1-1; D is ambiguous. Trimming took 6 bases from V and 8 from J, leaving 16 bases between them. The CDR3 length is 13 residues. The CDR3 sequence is CASSPNTMGEAFF. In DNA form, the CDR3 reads TGTGCCAGCAGCCCGAACACGATGGGCGAAGCTTTCTTT.

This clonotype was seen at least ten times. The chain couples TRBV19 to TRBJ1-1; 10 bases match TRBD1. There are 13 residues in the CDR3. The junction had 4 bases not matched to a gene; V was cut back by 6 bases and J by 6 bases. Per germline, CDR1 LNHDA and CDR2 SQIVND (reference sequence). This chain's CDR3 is CASRPGTGAEAFF. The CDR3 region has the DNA TGTGCCAGTAGACCAGGGACAGGGGCTGAAGCTTTCTTT.

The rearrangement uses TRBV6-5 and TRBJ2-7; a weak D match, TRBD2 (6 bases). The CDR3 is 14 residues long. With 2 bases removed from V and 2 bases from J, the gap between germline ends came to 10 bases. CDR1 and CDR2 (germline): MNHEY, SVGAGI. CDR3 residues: CASSYGGSTYEQYF. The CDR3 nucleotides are TGTGCCAGCAGTTACGGAGGGTCCACCTACGAGCAGTACTTC.

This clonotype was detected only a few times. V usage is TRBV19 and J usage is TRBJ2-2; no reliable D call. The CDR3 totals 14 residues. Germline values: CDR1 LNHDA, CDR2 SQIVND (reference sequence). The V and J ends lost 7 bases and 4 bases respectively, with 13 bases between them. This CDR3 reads CASKKVAVTGELFF. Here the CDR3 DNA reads TGTGCCAGTAAGAAAGTAGCAGTCACCGGGGAGCTGTTTTTT.

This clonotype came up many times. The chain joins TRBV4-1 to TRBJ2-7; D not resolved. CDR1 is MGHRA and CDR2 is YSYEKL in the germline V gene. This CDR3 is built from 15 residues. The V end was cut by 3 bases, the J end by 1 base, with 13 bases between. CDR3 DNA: TGCGCCAGCAGCCACCTGAGTGTCCCGTCCTACGAGCAGTACTTC. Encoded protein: CASSHLSVPSYEQYF.

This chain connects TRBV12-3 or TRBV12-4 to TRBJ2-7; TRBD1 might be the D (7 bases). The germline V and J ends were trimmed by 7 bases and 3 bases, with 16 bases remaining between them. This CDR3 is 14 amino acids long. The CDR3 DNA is TGTGCCAGCACCCAAGGTCAGGGGGGCTACGAGCAGTACTTC. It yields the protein CASTQGQGGYEQYF.

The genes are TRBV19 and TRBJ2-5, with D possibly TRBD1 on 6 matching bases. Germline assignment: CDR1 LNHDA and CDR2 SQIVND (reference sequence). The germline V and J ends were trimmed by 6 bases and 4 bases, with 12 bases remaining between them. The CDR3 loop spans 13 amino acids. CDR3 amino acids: CASRGSTGETQYF. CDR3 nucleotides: TGTGCCAGTAGGGGGTCGACAGGAGAGACCCAGTACTTC.

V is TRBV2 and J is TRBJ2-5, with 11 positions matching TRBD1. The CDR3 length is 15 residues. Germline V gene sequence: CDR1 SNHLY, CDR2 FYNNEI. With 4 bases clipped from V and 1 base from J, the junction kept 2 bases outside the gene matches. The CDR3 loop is CASSGTGGLQETQYF. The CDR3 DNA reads TGTGCCAGCAGTGGGACAGGGGGCCTCCAAGAGACCCAGTACTTC.

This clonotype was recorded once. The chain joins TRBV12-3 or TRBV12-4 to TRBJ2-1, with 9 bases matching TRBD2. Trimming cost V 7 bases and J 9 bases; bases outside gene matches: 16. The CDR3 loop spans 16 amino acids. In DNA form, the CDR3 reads TGTGCCAGCACCCCCAGACTAGCGGATAGCGGGAGTGAGCAGTTCTTC. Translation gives CASTPRLADSGSEQFF.

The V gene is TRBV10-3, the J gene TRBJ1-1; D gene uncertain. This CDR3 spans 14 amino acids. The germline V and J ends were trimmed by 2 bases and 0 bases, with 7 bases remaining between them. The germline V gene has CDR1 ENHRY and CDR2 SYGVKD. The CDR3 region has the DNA TGTGCCATCAGTGAGGCAGGTATGAACACTGAAGCTTTCTTT. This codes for CAISEAGMNTEAFF.

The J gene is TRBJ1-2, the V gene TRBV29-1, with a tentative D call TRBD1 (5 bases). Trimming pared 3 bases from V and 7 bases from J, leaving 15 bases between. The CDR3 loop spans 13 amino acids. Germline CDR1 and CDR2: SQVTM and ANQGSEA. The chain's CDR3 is CSVEGRPFSGYTF. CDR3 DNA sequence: TGCAGCGTTGAGGGGCGCCCCTTTAGTGGCTACACCTTC.

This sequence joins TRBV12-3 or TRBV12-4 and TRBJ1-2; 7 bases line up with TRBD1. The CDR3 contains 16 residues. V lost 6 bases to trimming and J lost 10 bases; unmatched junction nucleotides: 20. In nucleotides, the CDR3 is TGTGCCAGCAGCCCAGGACAGGAGGTTTCTGGGGCCCACTACACCTTC. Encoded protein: CASSPGQEVSGAHYTF.

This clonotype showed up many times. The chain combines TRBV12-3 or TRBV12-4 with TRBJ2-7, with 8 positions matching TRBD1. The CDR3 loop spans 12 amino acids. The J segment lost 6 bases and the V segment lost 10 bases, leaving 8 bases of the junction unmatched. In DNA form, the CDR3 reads TGTGCCACTAAGACAGGGGTGGGCGAGCAGTACTTC. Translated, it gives CATKTGVGEQYF.

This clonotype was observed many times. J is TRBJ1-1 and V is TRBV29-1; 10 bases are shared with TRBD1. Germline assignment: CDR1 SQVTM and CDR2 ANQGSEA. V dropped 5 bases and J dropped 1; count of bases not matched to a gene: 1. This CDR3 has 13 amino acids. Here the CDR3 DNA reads TGCAGCGTTAGGGACAGGGGGAACACTGAAGCTTTCTTT. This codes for CSVRDRGNTEAFF. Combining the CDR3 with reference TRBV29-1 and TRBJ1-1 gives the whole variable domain SAVISQKPSRDICQRGTSLTIQCQVDSQVTMMFWYRQQPGQSLTLIATANQGSEATYESGFVIDKFPISRPNLTFSTLTVSNMSPEDSSIYLCSVRDRGNTEAFFGQGTRLTVV.

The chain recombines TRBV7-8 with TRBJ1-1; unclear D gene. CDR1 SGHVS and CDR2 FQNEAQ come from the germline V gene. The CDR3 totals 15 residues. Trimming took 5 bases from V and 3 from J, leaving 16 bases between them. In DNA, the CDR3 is TGTGCCAGCAGCCCCGAAAGTGCGGGGTACACTGAAGCTTTCTTT. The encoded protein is CASSPESAGYTEAFF.

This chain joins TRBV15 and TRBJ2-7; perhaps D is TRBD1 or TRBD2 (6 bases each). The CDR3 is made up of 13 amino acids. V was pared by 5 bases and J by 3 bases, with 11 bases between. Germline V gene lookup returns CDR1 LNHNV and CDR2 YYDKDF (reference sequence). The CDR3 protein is CATSPGAGYEQYF. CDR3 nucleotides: TGTGCCACCAGCCCGGGGGCGGGCTACGAGCAGTACTTC.

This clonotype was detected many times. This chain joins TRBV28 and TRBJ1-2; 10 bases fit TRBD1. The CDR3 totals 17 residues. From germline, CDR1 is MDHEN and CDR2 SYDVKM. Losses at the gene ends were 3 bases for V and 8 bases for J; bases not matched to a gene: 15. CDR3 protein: CASSLSGTGASRYGYTF. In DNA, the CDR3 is TGTGCCAGCAGTTTGTCCGGGACAGGGGCCAGCCGATACGGCTACACCTTC.

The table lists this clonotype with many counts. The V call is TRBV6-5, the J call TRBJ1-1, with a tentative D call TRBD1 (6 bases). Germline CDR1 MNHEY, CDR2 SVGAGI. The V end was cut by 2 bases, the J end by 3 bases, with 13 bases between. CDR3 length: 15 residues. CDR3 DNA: TGTGCCAGCAGTTACGTGGGGGGCGCGGACACTGAAGCTTTCTTT. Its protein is CASSYVGGADTEAFF.

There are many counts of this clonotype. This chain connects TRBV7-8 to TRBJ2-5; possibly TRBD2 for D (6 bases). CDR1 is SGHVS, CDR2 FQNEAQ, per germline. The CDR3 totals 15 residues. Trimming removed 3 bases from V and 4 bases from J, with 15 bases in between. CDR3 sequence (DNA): TGTGCCAGCAGCTTCCGGAGACTAGTCGGAGAGACCCAGTACTTC. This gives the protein CASSFRRLVGETQYF.

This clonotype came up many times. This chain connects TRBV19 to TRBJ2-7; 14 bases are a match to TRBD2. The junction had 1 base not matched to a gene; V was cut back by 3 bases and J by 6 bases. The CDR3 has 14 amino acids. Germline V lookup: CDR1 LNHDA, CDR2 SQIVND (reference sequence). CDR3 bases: TGTGCCAGTAGTATCGGACTAGCGGGAGGCGAGCAGTACTTC. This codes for CASSIGLAGGEQYF.